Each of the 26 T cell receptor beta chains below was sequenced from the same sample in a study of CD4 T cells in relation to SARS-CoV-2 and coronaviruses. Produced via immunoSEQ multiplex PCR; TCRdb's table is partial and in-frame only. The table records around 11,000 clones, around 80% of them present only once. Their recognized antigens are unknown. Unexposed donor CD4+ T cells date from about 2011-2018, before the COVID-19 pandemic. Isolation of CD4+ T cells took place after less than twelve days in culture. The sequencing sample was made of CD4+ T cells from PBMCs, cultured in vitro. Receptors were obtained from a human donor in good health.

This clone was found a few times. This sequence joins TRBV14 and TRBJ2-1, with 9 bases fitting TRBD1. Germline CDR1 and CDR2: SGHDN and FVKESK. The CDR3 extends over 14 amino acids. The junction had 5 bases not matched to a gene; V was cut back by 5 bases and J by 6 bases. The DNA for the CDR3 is TGTGCCAGCAGCGCCTTGACAGGGGGCAATGAGCAGTTCTTC. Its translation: CASSALTGGNEQFF.

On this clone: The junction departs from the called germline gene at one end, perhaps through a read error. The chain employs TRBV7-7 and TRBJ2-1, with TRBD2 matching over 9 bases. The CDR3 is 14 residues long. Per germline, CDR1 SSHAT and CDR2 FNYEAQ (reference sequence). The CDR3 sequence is CASSLGLAGGEQFF. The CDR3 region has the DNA TGTGCTAGCAGCTTGGGACTAGCAGGGGGTGAGCAGTTCTTC.

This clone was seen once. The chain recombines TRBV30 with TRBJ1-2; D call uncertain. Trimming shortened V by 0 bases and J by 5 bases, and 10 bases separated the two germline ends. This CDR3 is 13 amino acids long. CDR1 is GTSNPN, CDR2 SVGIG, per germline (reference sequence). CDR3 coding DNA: TGTGCCTGGAGTGTACTAAGGAGTTATGGCTACACCTTC. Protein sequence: CAWSVLRSYGYTF.

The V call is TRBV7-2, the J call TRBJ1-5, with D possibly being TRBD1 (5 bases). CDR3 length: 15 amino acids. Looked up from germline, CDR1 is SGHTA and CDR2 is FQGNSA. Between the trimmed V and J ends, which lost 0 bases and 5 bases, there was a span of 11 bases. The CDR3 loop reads CASSLAGGGDQPQHF. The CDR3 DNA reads TGTGCCAGCAGCTTAGCGGGTGGGGGGGATCAGCCCCAGCATTTT.

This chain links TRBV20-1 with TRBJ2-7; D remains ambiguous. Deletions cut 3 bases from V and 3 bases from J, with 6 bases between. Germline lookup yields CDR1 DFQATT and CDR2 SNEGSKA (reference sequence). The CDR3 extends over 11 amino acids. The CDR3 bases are TGCAGTGCTAGGACGGGCTACGAGCAGTACTTC. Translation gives CSARTGYEQYF.

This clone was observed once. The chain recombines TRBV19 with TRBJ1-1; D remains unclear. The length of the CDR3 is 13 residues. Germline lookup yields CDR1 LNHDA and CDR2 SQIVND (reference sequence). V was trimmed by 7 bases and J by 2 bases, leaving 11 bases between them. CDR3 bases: TGTGCCAGTATCACCCAGGCCAACACTGAAGCTTTCTTT. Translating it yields CASITQANTEAFF. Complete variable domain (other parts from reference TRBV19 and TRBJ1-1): DGGITQSPKYLFRKEGQNVTLSCEQNLNHDAMYWYRQDPGQGLRLIYYSQIVNDFQKGDIAEGYSVSREKKESFPLTVTSAQKNPTAFYLCASITQANTEAFFGQGTRLTVV.

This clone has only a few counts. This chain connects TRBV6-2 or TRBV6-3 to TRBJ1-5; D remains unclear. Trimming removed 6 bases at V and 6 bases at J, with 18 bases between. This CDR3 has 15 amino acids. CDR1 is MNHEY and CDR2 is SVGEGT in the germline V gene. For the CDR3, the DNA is TGTGCCAGCAGCCCGTTCGAGGGCGGGAGTCAGCCCCAGCATTTT. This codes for CASSPFEGGSQPQHF.

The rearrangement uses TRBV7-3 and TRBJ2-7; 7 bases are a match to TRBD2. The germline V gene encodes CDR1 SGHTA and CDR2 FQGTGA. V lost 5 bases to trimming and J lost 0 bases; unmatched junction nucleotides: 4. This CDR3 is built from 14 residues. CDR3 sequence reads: CASSPGLGSYEQYF. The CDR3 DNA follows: TGTGCCAGCAGCCCCGGACTAGGCTCCTACGAGCAGTACTTC.

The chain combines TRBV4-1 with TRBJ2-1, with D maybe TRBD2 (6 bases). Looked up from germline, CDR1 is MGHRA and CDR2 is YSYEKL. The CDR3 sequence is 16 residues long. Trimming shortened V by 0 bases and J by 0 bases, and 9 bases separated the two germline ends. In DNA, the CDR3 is TGCGCCAGCAGCCAAGAGGGGAGGATCTCCTACAATGAGCAGTTCTTC. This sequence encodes CASSQEGRISYNEQFF.

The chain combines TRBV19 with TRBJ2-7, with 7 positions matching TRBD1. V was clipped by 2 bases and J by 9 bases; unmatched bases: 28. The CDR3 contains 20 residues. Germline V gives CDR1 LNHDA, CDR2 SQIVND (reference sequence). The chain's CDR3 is CASSISLGWGVDRPSRGQYF. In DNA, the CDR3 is TGTGCCAGTAGTATATCGCTTGGCTGGGGTGTGGACAGGCCCTCCCGGGGGCAGTACTTC.

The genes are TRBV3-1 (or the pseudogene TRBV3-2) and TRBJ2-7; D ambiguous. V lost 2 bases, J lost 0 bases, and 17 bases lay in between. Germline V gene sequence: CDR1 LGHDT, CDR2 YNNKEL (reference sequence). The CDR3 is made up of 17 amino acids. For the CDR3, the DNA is TGTGCCAGCAGCCAAAGTATGGTGGGCCGGAGCTCCTACGAGCAGTACTTC. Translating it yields CASSQSMVGRSSYEQYF.

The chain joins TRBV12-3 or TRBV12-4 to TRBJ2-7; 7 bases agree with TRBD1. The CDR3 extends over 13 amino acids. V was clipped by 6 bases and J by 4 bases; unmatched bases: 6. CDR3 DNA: TGTGCCAGCAGGCCGGCAGGGGGTTACGAGCAGTACTTC. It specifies CASRPAGGYEQYF.

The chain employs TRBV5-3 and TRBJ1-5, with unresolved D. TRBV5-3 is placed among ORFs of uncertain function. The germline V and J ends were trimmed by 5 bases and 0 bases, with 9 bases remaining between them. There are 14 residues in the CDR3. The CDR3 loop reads CARRKEYSNQPQHF. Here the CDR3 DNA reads TGTGCCAGAAGGAAAGAATATAGCAATCAGCCCCAGCATTTT.

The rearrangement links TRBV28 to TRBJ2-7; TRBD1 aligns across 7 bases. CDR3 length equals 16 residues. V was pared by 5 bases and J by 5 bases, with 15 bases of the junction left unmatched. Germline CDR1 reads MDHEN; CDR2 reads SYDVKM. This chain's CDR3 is CASSRAGTVPRDEQYF. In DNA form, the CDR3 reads TGTGCCAGCAGTCGAGCTGGGACAGTGCCTCGGGACGAGCAGTACTTC. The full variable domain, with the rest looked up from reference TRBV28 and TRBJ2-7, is DVKVTQSSRYLVKRTGEKVFLECVQDMDHENMFWYRQDPGLGLRLIYFSYDVKMKEKGDIPEGYSVSREKKERFSLILESASTNQTSMYLCASSRAGTVPRDEQYFGPGTRLTVT.

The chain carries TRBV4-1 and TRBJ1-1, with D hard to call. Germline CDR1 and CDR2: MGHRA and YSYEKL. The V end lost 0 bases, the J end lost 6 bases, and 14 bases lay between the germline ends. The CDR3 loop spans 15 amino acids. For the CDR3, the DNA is TGCGCCAGCAGCCAAGAGGCCACAGCTCAAGCTGAAGCTTTCTTT. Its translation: CASSQEATAQAEAFF.

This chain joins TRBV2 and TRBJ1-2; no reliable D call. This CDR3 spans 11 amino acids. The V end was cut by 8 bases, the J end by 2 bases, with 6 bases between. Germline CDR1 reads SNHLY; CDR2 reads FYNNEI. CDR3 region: CASGENYGYTF. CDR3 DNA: TGTGCCAGCGGAGAAAACTATGGCTACACCTTC. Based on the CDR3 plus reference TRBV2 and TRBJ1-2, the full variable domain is EPEVTQTPSHQVTQMGQEVILRCVPISNHLYFYWYRQILGQKVEFLVSFYNNEISEKSEIFDDQFSVERPDGSNFTLKIRSTKLEDSAMYFCASGENYGYTFGSGTRLTVV.

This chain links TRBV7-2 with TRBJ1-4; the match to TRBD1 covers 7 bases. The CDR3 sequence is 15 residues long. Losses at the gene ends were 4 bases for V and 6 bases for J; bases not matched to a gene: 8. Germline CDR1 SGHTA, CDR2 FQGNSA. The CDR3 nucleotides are TGTGCCAGCAGCTGGGACAGTATGGCGGATGAAAAACTGTTTTTT. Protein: CASSWDSMADEKLFF.

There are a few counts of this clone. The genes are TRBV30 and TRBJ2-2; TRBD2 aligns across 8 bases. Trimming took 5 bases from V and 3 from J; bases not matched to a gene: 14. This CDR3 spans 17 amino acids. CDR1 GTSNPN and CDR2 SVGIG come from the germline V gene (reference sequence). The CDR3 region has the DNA TGTGCCTGGGCCTCCCCGCCCCGACTAGCGTACACCGGGGAGCTGTTTTTT. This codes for CAWASPPRLAYTGELFF.

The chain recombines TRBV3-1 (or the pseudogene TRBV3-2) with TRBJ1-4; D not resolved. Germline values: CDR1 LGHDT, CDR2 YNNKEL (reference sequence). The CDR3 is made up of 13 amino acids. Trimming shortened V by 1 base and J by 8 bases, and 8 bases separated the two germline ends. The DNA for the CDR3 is TGTGCCAGCAGCCAAGCCTTGGACGAAAAACTGTTTTTT. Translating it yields CASSQALDEKLFF.

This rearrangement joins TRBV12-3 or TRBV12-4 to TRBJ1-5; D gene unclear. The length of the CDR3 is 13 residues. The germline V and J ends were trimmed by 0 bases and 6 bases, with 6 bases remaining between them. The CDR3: CASSLALGQPQHF. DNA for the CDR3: TGTGCCAGCAGTTTAGCCCTAGGTCAGCCCCAGCATTTT.

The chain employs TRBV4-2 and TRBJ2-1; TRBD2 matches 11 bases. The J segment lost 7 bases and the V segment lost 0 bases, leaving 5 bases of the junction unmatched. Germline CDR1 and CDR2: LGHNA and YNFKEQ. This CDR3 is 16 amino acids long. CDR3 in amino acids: CASSQDLAGGGNEQFF. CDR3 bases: TGTGCCAGCAGCCAAGATCTAGCGGGAGGAGGGAATGAGCAGTTCTTC.

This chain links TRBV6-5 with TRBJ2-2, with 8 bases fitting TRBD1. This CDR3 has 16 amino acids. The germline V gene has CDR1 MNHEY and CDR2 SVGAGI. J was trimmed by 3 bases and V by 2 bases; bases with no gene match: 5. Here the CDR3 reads CASSYSRGLYTGELFF. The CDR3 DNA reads TGTGCCAGCAGTTACAGCAGGGGGCTTTACACCGGGGAGCTGTTTTTT.

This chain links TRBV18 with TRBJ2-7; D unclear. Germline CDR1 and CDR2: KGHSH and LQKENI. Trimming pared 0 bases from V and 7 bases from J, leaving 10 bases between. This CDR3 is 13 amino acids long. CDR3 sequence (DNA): TGTGCCAGCTCACCACCAAGTTGGGGAGAGCAGTACTTC. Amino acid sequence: CASSPPSWGEQYF.

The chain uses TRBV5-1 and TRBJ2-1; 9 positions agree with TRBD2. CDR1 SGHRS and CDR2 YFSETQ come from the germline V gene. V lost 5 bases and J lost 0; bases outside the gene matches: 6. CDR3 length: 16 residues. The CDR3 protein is CASRASGGSSYNEQFF. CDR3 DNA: TGCGCCAGCAGGGCAAGCGGGGGGAGCTCCTACAATGAGCAGTTCTTC.

The CDR3 is CASSLGDRGEEKLFF. As DNA, the CDR3 is TGTGCCAGCAGCTTAGGCGACAGGGGGGAAGAAAAACTGTTTTTT. The chain combines TRBV7-9 with TRBJ1-4; 9 nucleotides line up with TRBD1. From germline, CDR1 is SEHNR and CDR2 FQNEAQ (reference sequence). The CDR3 is made up of 15 amino acids. Trimming took 1 base from V and 8 from J; bases not matched to a gene: 5. Filled out from reference TRBV7-9 and TRBJ1-4, the complete variable domain reads DTGVSQNPRHKITKRGQNVTFRCDPISEHNRLYWYRQTLGQGPEFLTYFQNEAQLEKSRLLSDRFSAERPKGSFSTLEIQRTEQGDSAMYLCASSLGDRGEEKLFFGSGTQLSVL.

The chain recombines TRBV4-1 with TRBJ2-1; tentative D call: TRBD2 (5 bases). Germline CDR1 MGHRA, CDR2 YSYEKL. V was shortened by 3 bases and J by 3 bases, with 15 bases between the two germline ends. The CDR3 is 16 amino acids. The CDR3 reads CASSHPPAAHYNEQFF. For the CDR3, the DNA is TGCGCCAGCAGCCACCCCCCAGCGGCGCACTACAATGAGCAGTTCTTC.